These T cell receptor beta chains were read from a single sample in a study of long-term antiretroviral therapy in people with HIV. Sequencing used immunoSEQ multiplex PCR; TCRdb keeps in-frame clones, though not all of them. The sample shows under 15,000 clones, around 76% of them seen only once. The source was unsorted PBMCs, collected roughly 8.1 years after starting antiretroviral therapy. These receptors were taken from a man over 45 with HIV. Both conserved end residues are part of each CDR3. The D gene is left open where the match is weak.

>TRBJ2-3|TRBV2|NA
CASSVPGDTDTQYF
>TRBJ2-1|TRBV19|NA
CASTTDTSSYNEQFF
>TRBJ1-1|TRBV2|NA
CASIFGNEAFF
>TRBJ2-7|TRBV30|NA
CAWSKVDLRDEQYF
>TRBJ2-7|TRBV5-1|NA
CASSLAWVGGGEVHEQYF
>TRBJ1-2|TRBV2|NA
CASTLMPTGQANYGYTF
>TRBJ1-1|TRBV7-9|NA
CASSPPGVGGRTEAFF
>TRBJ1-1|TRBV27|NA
CASSLVPMNTEAFF
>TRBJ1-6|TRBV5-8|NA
CASSLRPPDYNSPLHF
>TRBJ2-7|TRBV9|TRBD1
CASSASDREEQYF
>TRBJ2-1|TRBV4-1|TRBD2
CASSQRTSGDNEQFF
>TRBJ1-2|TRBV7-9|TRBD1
CASSGLPGQEDYGYTF
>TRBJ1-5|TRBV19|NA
CASSIGTVNQPQHF
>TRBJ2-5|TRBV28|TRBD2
CASSLSGGAWETQYF
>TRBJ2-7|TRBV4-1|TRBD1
CASSQDGQGSYEQYF
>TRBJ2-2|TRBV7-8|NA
CASSLGSGELFF
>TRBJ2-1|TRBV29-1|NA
CSVGSYNEQFF
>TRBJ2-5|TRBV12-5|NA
CASRDIQETQYF
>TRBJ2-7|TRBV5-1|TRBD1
CASSFDRGADEQYF
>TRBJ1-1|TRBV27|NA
CASSWPNTEAFF
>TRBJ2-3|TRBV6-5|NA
CASRYPGDPTDTQYF
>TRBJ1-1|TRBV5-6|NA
CASSLGAGTEAFF
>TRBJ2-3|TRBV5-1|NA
CASSLTGGGHLSTDTQYF
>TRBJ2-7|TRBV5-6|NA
CASSFGDSYEQYF
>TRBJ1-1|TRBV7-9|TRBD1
CASRDRDHTEAFF
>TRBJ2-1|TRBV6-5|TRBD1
CASSYSPGQGDEQFF
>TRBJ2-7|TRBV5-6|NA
CASSLEGFEGYYEQYF
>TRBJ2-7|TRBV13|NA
CASSLGQGSSYEQYF
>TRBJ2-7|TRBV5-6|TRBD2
CASSSILAGGSYEQYF
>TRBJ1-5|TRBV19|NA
CASSIQANSNQPQHF
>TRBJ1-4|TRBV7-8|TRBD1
CASSSSRTGGDEKLFF
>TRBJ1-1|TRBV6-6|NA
CASSYVGTEAFF
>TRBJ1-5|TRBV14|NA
CASSQGVGPQPQHF
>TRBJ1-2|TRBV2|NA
CASSEDIPGANGYTF